One and the same sample provided the 10 T cell receptor beta chains below, sequenced in a study of OX40 agonist ivuxolimab in advanced cancers. The method was immunoSEQ multiplex PCR; TCRdb's version includes in-frame clones alone and lacks a portion of them. The repertoire holds roughly 75,000 clones, with about nine tenths as singletons. The sample in question was CD4+ or CD8+ T cells sorted from blood, obtained in a trial of the OX40 agonist ivuxolimab. The receptors come from an adult with an advanced solid tumor such as melanoma, head and neck, liver or kidney cancer.

The chain links TRBV19 to TRBJ1-2; no clear D. This CDR3 contains 13 residues. The V gene's germline CDR1 is LNHDA and CDR2 SQIVND (reference sequence). Trimming removed 6 bases from V and 3 bases from J, with 11 bases in between. CDR3 amino acids: CASRLRVDYGYTF. The CDR3 DNA sequence: TGTGCCAGTAGACTGAGGGTCGACTATGGCTACACCTTC.

V and J are TRBV5-5 and TRBJ1-3, with no clear D. The CDR3 is made up of 15 amino acids. Deletions cut 1 base from V and 0 bases from J, with 8 bases between. Germline V gives CDR1 SGHKS, CDR2 YYEKEE (reference sequence). This chain's CDR3 is CASSLWVGSGNTIYF. For the CDR3, the DNA is TGTGCCAGCAGCTTGTGGGTTGGCTCTGGAAACACCATATATTTT.

The chain is built from TRBV5-5 and TRBJ1-3; no firm D call. The CDR3 extends over 17 amino acids. Between the trimmed V and J ends, which lost 1 base and 0 bases, there was a span of 14 bases. From germline, CDR1 is SGHKS and CDR2 YYEKEE (reference sequence). The CDR3 loop is CASSLLLSRPSGNTIYF. The CDR3 DNA sequence: TGTGCCAGCAGCTTGTTACTGAGCCGACCCTCTGGAAACACCATATATTTT.

The chain couples TRBV15 to TRBJ1-3; 9 bases match TRBD1. Germline V gene lookup returns CDR1 LNHNV and CDR2 YYDKDF (reference sequence). With V trimmed by 1 base and J by 4 bases, 2 bases remained unmatched. This CDR3 is built from 15 residues. In DNA form, the CDR3 reads TGTGCCACCAGCAGAGGACAGGGGGACGGAAACACCATATATTTT. It encodes CATSRGQGDGNTIYF.

This sequence joins TRBV6-1 and TRBJ2-7, with 9 bases matching TRBD2. Germline loops: CDR1 MNHNS, CDR2 SASEGT. This CDR3 spans 16 amino acids. Trimming at V came to 2 bases and at J to 1 base, leaving 6 bases not matched to a gene. The CDR3 bases are TGTGCCAGCAGTGAACCAGCAGCGGGAGGTTCCTACGAGCAGTACTTC. Amino acids: CASSEPAAGGSYEQYF.

The rearrangement links TRBV5-1 to TRBJ2-1, with 10 bases that match TRBD1. The trim removed 0 bases at V and 9 bases at J, leaving 9 bases unmatched. Germline V gives CDR1 SGHRS, CDR2 YFSETQ. The CDR3 is 16 residues long. In DNA, the CDR3 is TGCGCCAGCAGCTTGGTGACAGGGGGCTTTTTCGCTGAGCAGTTCTTC. This encodes CASSLVTGGFFAEQFF.

V usage is TRBV5-6 and J usage is TRBJ1-1; TRBD1 might be the D (5 bases). V shed 4 bases and J shed 0 bases, with 13 bases lying between them. CDR3 length equals 15 residues. Germline CDR1 reads SGHDT; CDR2 reads YYEEEE. CDR3 region: CASSTGWLMNTEAFF. The CDR3 DNA reads TGTGCCAGCAGCACAGGATGGTTGATGAACACTGAAGCTTTCTTT.

This clone has just one count. The V call is TRBV6-1, the J call TRBJ2-1; TRBD2 is a possible D gene (5 bases). This CDR3 comprises 16 residues. Deletions cut 1 base from V and 0 bases from J, with 10 bases between. Germline assignment: CDR1 MNHNS and CDR2 SASEGT. Here the CDR3 reads CASSEEGDHSYNEQFF. Here the CDR3 DNA reads TGTGCCAGCAGTGAAGAGGGAGACCACTCCTACAATGAGCAGTTCTTC.

In this sample, this clone turned up once. The chain couples TRBV2 to TRBJ2-7; tentative D call: TRBD1 (6 bases). The CDR3 has 14 residues. V was pared by 1 base and J by 7 bases, with 14 bases between. Germline loops: CDR1 SNHLY, CDR2 FYNNEI. CDR3 sequence reads: CASSEVLGAGEQYF. As DNA, the CDR3 is TGTGCCAGCAGTGAAGTATTGGGGGCAGGAGAGCAGTACTTC. Based on the CDR3 plus reference TRBV2 and TRBJ2-7, the full variable domain is EPEVTQTPSHQVTQMGQEVILRCVPISNHLYFYWYRQILGQKVEFLVSFYNNEISEKSEIFDDQFSVERPDGSNFTLKIRSTKLEDSAMYFCASSEVLGAGEQYFGPGTRLTVT.

The J gene is TRBJ1-2, the V gene TRBV19; D call uncertain. CDR3 size: 13 residues. V was trimmed by 9 bases and J by 4 bases, leaving 15 bases between them. CDR1 and CDR2 from the germline V gene are LNHDA and SQIVND (reference sequence). The CDR3 is CASRYEGSYGYTF. The CDR3 coding sequence is TGTGCCAGCCGGTACGAGGGTTCCTATGGCTACACCTTC.